This T cell receptor beta chain is from a study of shared clonotypes between healthy human individuals (dated by TCRdb to 2018 to 2021). Concerning the study at large: The cohort included a few men and a couple of women between 18 and 49 years of age. For each donor, CD4 naive and CD4 memory were each run on three plates, CD8 naive on two plates, and CD8 memory on one plate. To estimate repertoire size and how much clonotypes are shared between individuals, the study performed deep sequencing of blood TCR repertoires from 4 to 6 healthy adults. Different laboratories and diverse techniques were used to prepare libraries and sequence TCR repertoires, to increase sequencing depth and limit assay-specific biases. Leukapheresis yielded between about 0.8 and 9.5 billion PBMCs per donor.

TCR CDR3 regions were amplified from genomic DNA by multiplex PCR using the deep immunoSEQ assay. Extracted genomic DNA from each cell subset was spread evenly across all wells of several immunoSEQ 96-well plates, with each plate serving as a replicate. For sorted subsets, each replicate PCR was loaded with 150 to 250 ng genomic DNA, equivalent to about 30,000 T cell genomes. The purified libraries were quantified using a Qubit 3.0 fluorometer, sized with a Bioanalyzer 2100, and then quantified again using the KAPA Library Quantification kit. A separate single-read 150-cycle Illumina NextSeq 550 flow cell was used to sequence each immunoSEQ 96-well plate. Per the authors' processing: Because the immunoSEQ output included only junctional sequences and no quality scores, the filtering could not be the same as the filtering used for full-length reads. Sequences were annotated with PyIR, a Python wrapper for IgBLAST v1.9, and V/J genes and CDR3 were assigned using IMGT germline references. Any read was removed if the V/J assignment was weak (E-value above 1e-6), the CDR3 was missing, or the read contained stop codons, out-of-frame junctions, or ambiguous translated residues. A V3J clonotype was defined by an identical inferred V gene, J gene, and CDR3 amino acid sequence. Percentage overlap between repertoires was computed as shared unique clonotypes divided by the size of the smaller repertoire. RTK rarefaction, the Chao1 estimator, and Recon v2.1 estimates of unobserved clonotypes were used to assess repertoire richness. Generation probabilities were computed with OLGA for all TCRbeta clonotypes obtained by the gDNA method from several donors. TCRdb limited this immuneACCESS table to in-frame rearrangements with V and J called. A share of clones is missing; checked studies link under half to unresolved V genes, and the rest is unexplained. The DNA gave D and trimming, while V, J and clone size come from that table. The sample table holds some 350,000 clones, of which roughly 70% were seen once. The top ten constitute 10% of the sample.

What the work shows at the level of the full study, not this receptor alone: Clonotypes shared by all four sorted-subset donors showed higher generation probabilities than non-shared clonotypes. Naive subsets generally had larger estimated clonotype richness than memory subsets did. Based on pairwise subsampling, the degree of clonotype sharing among donors was expected to be affected by sequencing depth. Rarefaction of sorted-subset datasets indicated incomplete sequencing despite the large sequencing depth. Because the study included a small number of donors, the genetic and exposure-history diversity represented was limited. Across four donors, approximately 5% of naive CD4, around 3.5% of naive CD8, around 2.1% of memory CD4, and approximately 0.42% of memory CD8 clonotypes were shared. Sampling was restricted to blood, and TCR repertoires in tissue are likely to differ from TCR repertoires in blood.

The CDR3 runs 14 residues from the cysteine to the phenylalanine. Only the CDR3 region is kept as DNA, spanning 42 bases read in frame from base 1. Trimming takes 4 bases off V and 5 bases off J; junction bases not matched to a gene: 6. CDR1 is given as SNHLY and CDR2 as FYNNEI, both from the germline V gene. About this clone: Its antigen target is currently unknown. Within one base of it there is no much larger clone, and no base qualities were kept.

Donors were healthy HIV-negative adults with no recently reported acute infections or vaccinations. Every donor was a Caucasian adult residing in Nashville, Tennessee, USA. Magnetic negative selection was used to enrich CD4+ T cells, after which naive cells were positively selected on CD45RA and the negative fraction became the memory subset. Blood was obtained by leukapheresis, after which PBMCs were separated by Ficoll-Histopaque density gradient centrifugation and cryopreserved in liquid nitrogen vapor phase. Analytical flow cytometry was used to check the purity and quantity of each magnetically sorted T cell population. Genomic DNA was isolated from each sorted fraction and quantified by UV absorbance on a Nanodrop 2000c.

This sequence originates from a man aged 25 to 45 in good health. Sample: memory CD4+ T cells sorted from blood. The cell subset or site label, read with the paper, signifies: CD45RA-negative fraction. This receptor chain uses TRBV2 and TRBJ2-7, with 9 bases in between that match TRBD1. The CDR3 reads as follows: CASSARGTGNEQYF. The DNA sequence follows: TGTGCCAGCAGTGCCAGAGGGACAGGGAACGAGCAGTACTTC.